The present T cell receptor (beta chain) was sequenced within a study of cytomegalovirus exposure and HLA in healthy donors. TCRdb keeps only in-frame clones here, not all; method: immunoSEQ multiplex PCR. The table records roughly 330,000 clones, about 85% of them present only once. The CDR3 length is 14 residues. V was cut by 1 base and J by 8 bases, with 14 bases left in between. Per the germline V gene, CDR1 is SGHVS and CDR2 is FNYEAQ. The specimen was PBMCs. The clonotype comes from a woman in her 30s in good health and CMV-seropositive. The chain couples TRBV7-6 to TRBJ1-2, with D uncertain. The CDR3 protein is CASSLDQRGKGYTF. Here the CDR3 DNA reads TGTGCCAGCAGCTTAGATCAGAGAGGAAAGGGCTACACCTTC. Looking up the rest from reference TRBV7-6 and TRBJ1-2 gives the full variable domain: GAGVSQSPRYKVTKRGQDVALRCDPISGHVSLYWYRQALGQGPEFLTYFNYEAQQDKSGLPNDRFSAERPEGSISTLTIQRTEQRDSAMYRCASSLDQRGKGYTFGSGTRLTVV.